This T cell receptor (beta chain) was obtained from a study of T cells after yellow fever vaccination (dated by TCRdb to the late 2010s). Concerning the study at large: Libraries from fractions with low cell numbers were prepared with the SMART-Seq v4 Ultra Low Input RNA kit. To track T-cell clones before and after primary and booster YFV17D yellow fever vaccination, bulk TCR alpha and beta repertoires were sequenced longitudinally. Two healthy male donors, one aged 18 to 29 and one aged 30 to 40 years, made up the cohort. Blood samples were taken at several timepoints before and after primary and secondary immunization, and bulk PBMC replicates and cell subsets were isolated. The study at large found these results: A small fraction of clonotypes appeared in both the CD4 and CD8 compartments, likely as a result of convergent recombination. Computational filtering was required because FACS-sorted repertoires could contain abundant contaminating clonotypes from the bulk population. The secondary T-cell response was found to be weaker but faster than the primary response, with a peak reached on day 5 rather than on day 15. Most clones expanded after primary vaccination (approximately 97% of CD4 and 88% of CD8) were re-detected after the booster, suggesting that broad memory maintenance occurred. Because the study included only a couple of donors, the extent to which the findings can be generalized is limited.

The treatment or condition label, read with the paper, signifies: live attenuated yellow fever vaccine strain. PBMCs were isolated from peripheral blood using a standard Ficoll-Paque protocol. CD4 and CD8 T-cell fractions were isolated with Dynabeads CD4 and CD8 positive selection kits. TriZol was used to extract RNA from bulk PBMCs, from CD4 and CD8 fractions, and from dextramer-positive and dextramer-negative fractions. The germline V gene sets CDR1 to SGHRS and CDR2 to YFSETQ. The V end loses 4 bases and the J end loses 8 bases, and a stretch of 16 bases separates them. There are 14 amino acids in the CDR3, from cysteine to phenylalanine inclusive. The kept DNA is CDR3 alone, 42 bases in frame from the first base. The table lists this clonotype with many counts. Its antigen is still unknown. No quality values exist for individual bases; no much larger clone is one base distant. TCR cDNA was synthesized by 5'RACE template switching, through which a universal primer site and unique molecular identifiers were introduced. Priming for cDNA synthesis came from both the TCR alpha and TCR beta constant segments. Library amplification used two PCR steps, and the second PCR step added sample barcodes and sequencing adapters. Libraries were sequenced on Illumina HiSeq 2500 (2x100 bp) or NovaSeq (2x150 bp). Turning to the authors' computational methods: MIGEC handled demultiplexing of reads and collapsing into UMI consensus sequences, while MiXCR performed V(D)J alignment. Clonotypes responding to the vaccine were identified with edgeR on replicate PBMC samples, with the criteria of FDR below 0.01 and a log2 fold change above 5 up to day 15. Each bulk clonotype was labeled CD4 or CD8 based on which sequenced repertoire, CD4 or CD8, contained the clonotype at higher abundance. TCRdb cleaned the public reads at Q25 with fastp, built clones with MiXCR and kept in-frame beta chains. Identical CDR3 proteins give one entry, which carries the most common genes and DNA. TCRdb assigned the V and J calls; the authors' analysis was not used. For this sample the table gives about 69,000 distinct CDR3 sequences, of which under 6.5% were detected only once. The ten largest clonotypes hold 2.2% of the sample.

The chain is assembled from TRBV5-1 and TRBJ2-4; a tentative D call is TRBD2 (6 bases match). This receptor was identified in a man between 18 and 29 years old who received the YFV17D yellow fever vaccine. Source: CD4+ T cells sorted from PBMCs, taken about 2 weeks after the first yellow fever vaccination. The CDR3 loop reads CASSIGTSGDIQYF. In nucleotide form, the sequence is TGCGCCAGCAGCATCGGGACCTCGGGGGACATTCAGTACTTC. With the rest looked up from the reference TRBV5-1 and TRBJ2-4 genes rather than sequenced, the full variable domain is KAGVTQTPRYLIKTRGQQVTLSCSPISGHRSVSWYQQTPGQGLQFLFEYFSETQRNKGNFPGRFSGRQFSNSRSEMNVSTLELGDSALYLCASSIGTSGDIQYFGAGTRLSVL.